These T cell receptor beta chains were read from a single sample in a study of human T cells and chemical hapten exposure. Each CDR3 protein is one row after TCRdb ran MiXCR on the RACE reads. This repertoire shows tens of thousands of distinct CDR3 sequences, roughly 11% found once; its top ten account for 1.5% to 2%. Sequenced here: whole blood, sampled in connection with sensitization to the hapten diphenylcyclopropenone (DPC). The receptors were gathered from a man younger than 30 with alopecia areata. Some clones in this sample may be carry-over from other donors' samples. Both conserved end residues are part of each CDR3. The D gene is left open where the match is weak. Rows may omit the clone size; those that give it use once, few, many or a size class.

TRBV7-8	many	NA	TRBJ2-5	CASSLVGGGVETQYF	TGTGCCAGCAGCTTAGTTGGGGGCGGTGTGGAGACCCAGTACTTC
TRBV10-3	NA	NA	TRBJ2-3	CAIRAGGGTDTQYF	TGTGCCATCAGGGCCGGAGGGGGCACAGATACGCAGTATTTT
TRBV5-1	many	NA	TRBJ1-5	CASCQGQPQHF	TGCGCCAGCTGCCAGGGGCAGCCCCAGCATTTT
TRBV28	NA	TRBD2	TRBJ2-1	CASRSTSGGWNEQFF	TGTGCCAGCAGATCGACTAGCGGGGGATGGAATGAGCAGTTCTTC
TRBV11-2	NA	NA	TRBJ2-3	CASSPGTPRDTQYF	TGTGCCAGCAGCCCGGGGACTCCTCGAGATACGCAGTATTTT
TRBV12-3/TRBV12-4	many	NA	TRBJ1-5	CASSFLSGHGQPQHF	TGTGCCAGCAGTTTTTTGTCAGGGCATGGTCAGCCCCAGCATTTT
TRBV2	few	TRBD2	TRBJ2-3	CASSDPDAGVTDTQYF	TGTGCCAGCAGTGACCCGGACGCGGGGGTCACAGATACGCAGTATTTT
TRBV10-3	NA	TRBD1	TRBJ2-7	CAISGTAISYEQYF	TGTGCCATCAGCGGGACAGCCATCTCCTACGAGCAGTACTTC
TRBV18	few	NA	TRBJ1-1	CASSDGVNTEAFF	TGTGCCAGCTCCGACGGGGTGAACACTGAAGCTTTCTTT
TRBV12-3/TRBV12-4	NA	TRBD2	TRBJ2-5	CATLGLAGGQETQYF	TGTGCCACCCTTGGACTAGCGGGGGGGCAAGAGACCCAGTACTTC
TRBV20-1	few	NA	TRBJ2-1	CSARDLDRIGNEQFF	TGCAGTGCTAGAGACTTAGACAGGATAGGCAATGAGCAGTTCTTC
TRBV6-1	many	TRBD1	TRBJ1-5	CASSEPSTPGQIDQPQHF	TGTGCCAGCAGTGAACCGTCAACTCCGGGACAGATCGATCAGCCCCAGCATTTT
TRBV4-3	NA	NA	TRBJ1-2	CASSQDGRDYGYTF	TGCGCCAGCAGCCAAGATGGAAGGGACTATGGCTACACCTTC
TRBV10-3	NA	NA	TRBJ2-2	CAISDGNGDTGELFF	TGTGCCATCAGTGATGGGAATGGAGACACCGGGGAGCTGTTTTTT
TRBV20-1	few	TRBD1	TRBJ2-3	CSAKRPDRGVADTQYF	TGCAGTGCTAAGCGCCCGGACAGGGGAGTAGCAGATACGCAGTATTTT
TRBV6-2/TRBV6-3	few	NA	TRBJ2-1	CASSYGGAASYNEQFF	TGTGCCAGCAGTTACGGGGGGGCCGCCTCCTACAATGAGCAGTTCTTC
TRBV7-2	few	TRBD2	TRBJ2-1	CASSLGVGPSGGSGSYNEQFF	TGTGCCAGCAGCTTAGGAGTTGGGCCTAGCGGGGGATCCGGGTCCTACAATGAGCAGTTCTTC
TRBV10-1	many	NA	TRBJ1-5	CASSEPGGEDQPQHF	TGCGCCAGCAGTGAGCCCGGGGGCGAAGATCAGCCCCAGCATTTT
TRBV7-9	many	NA	TRBJ1-2	CASSASDRGNGYTF	TGTGCCAGCAGCGCATCTGATAGGGGGAATGGCTACACCTTC
TRBV19	many	NA	TRBJ2-3	CASSIDLPDGTDTQYF	TGTGCCAGTAGTATAGATCTCCCCGACGGTACAGATACGCAGTATTTT
TRBV4-3	NA	NA	TRBJ2-7	CASSRGQQSYEQYF	TGCGCCAGCAGCCGAGGACAGCAGTCCTACGAGCAGTACTTC
TRBV4-1	few	TRBD1	TRBJ2-7	CASSHAPGGAYEQYF	TGCGCCAGCAGCCACGCGCCAGGGGGCGCGTACGAGCAGTACTTC
TRBV6-1	NA	TRBD2	TRBJ2-6	CASSEPGLAGRFSGANVLTF	TGTGCCAGCAGTGAGCCGGGACTAGCGGGGCGGTTCTCTGGGGCCAACGTCCTGACTTTC
TRBV20-1	NA	NA	TRBJ1-2	CSASKRAGYTF	TGCAGTGCTAGTAAAAGAGCTGGCTACACCTTC
TRBV6-4	NA	TRBD1	TRBJ2-5	CASSNWTGQETQYF	TGTGCCAGCAGTAATTGGACAGGACAAGAGACCCAGTACTTC
TRBV12-3/TRBV12-4	many	NA	TRBJ1-2	CASSLAGLGGYTF	TGTGCCAGCAGTCTGGCCGGACTAGGCGGCTACACCTTC
TRBV4-3	few	NA	TRBJ2-7	CASSQDEGNAYEQYF	TGCGCCAGCAGCCAAGACGAGGGAAATGCCTACGAGCAGTACTTC
TRBV9	NA	NA	TRBJ1-2	CASSVEGYYGYTF	TGTGCCAGCAGCGTAGAAGGGTACTATGGCTACACCTTC
TRBV7-8	few	NA	TRBJ2-7	CASSLNRHEQYF	TGTGCCAGCAGCTTGAATAGGCACGAGCAGTACTTC